Shown below are 17 T cell receptor beta chains from a single sample sequenced in a study of blood T cells in healthy people across ages. Together with a sample-barcoded 5' primer, a J-beta primer mix was included in a second PCR lasting roughly 6 to 12 cycles. TCRdb itself ran the 5' RACE reads through MiXCR, one entry per CDR3 protein. Here the sample spans roughly 800,000 distinct CDR3 sequences, roughly 50% being singletons. Source material: blood. These receptors came from a man aged 80 or over in good health.

The chain employs TRBV7-9 and TRBJ2-1; tentative D call: TRBD2 (6 bases). The germline V gene has CDR1 SEHNR and CDR2 FQNEAQ (reference sequence). V lost 6 bases and J 7 bases, leaving 22 bases between the germline ends. This CDR3 contains 16 residues. This CDR3 is CASSATTGSWGNEQFF. The CDR3 bases are TGTGCCAGCAGTGCCACCACCGGGAGCTGGGGGAATGAGCAGTTCTTC.

This chain joins TRBV28 and TRBJ2-5; TRBD1 is a possible D gene (5 bases). The CDR3 extends over 15 amino acids. The germline gives CDR1 MDHEN, CDR2 SYDVKM. The V end lost 7 bases, the J end lost 5 bases, and 20 bases lay between the germline ends. CDR3 nucleotide sequence: TGTGCCAGCAATCTTTTAAGGGTAGGGGTCGAGACCCAGTACTTC. Translating gives CASNLLRVGVETQYF.

V and J are TRBV10-3 and TRBJ1-6; TRBD1 might be the D (5 bases). Trimming cost V 4 bases and J 8 bases, with 18 bases left between them. CDR1 and CDR2 (germline): ENHRY, SYGVKD. This CDR3 is 16 amino acids long. The CDR3: CAISASSGTDHSPLHF. CDR3 DNA sequence: TGTGCCATCAGTGCCTCCTCCGGGACGGATCATTCACCCCTCCACTTT.

A single count supports this clonotype. Here the CDR3 DNA reads TGCGCCAGCAGCTTAAAACAGGGTGTGTCGCTCGAGCAGTACTTC. Its translation is CASSLKQGVSLEQYF. This chain connects TRBV5-1 to TRBJ2-7, with a tentative D call TRBD1 (6 bases). In germline, CDR1 is SGHRS, CDR2 YFSETQ. CDR3 length: 15 amino acids. Deletions cut 2 bases from V and 6 bases from J, with 18 bases between. The complete variable domain, with remaining parts taken from reference TRBV5-1 and TRBJ2-7, reads KAGVTQTPRYLIKTRGQQVTLSCSPISGHRSVSWYQQTPGQGLQFLFEYFSETQRNKGNFPGRFSGRQFSNSRSEMNVSTLELGDSALYLCASSLKQGVSLEQYFGPGTRLTVT.

The chain employs TRBV20-1 and TRBJ2-5; D is unresolved. Judging by the DNA end, TRBJ2-7 fits better; the J call may be wrong. The length of the CDR3 is 12 residues. CDR1 DFQATT and CDR2 SNEGSKA come from the germline V gene (reference sequence). The CDR3 reads CSASRDTYEQYF. The CDR3 DNA reads TGCAGTGCTAGTAGAGACACCTACGAGCAGTACTTC.

This clonotype came up a few times. V and J are TRBV11-1 and TRBJ2-1, with 14 bases identical to TRBD2. The V gene end was trimmed by 5 bases and the J gene end by 8 bases; junction bases not matched to a gene: 11. Germline CDR1 reads SGHAT; CDR2 reads FQDESV (reference sequence). CDR3 size: 17 residues. Written as DNA, the CDR3 is TGTGCCAGCAGCCTCCGGGGGACTAGCGGGAGACCCCATGAGCAGTTCTTC. This sequence encodes CASSLRGTSGRPHEQFF.

A few counts support this clonotype. This chain uses TRBV6-1 with TRBJ1-2; D gene unclear. The CDR3 runs 13 residues. Germline values: CDR1 MNHNS, CDR2 SASEGT. The V gene lost 3 bases and the J gene lost 8 bases, with 13 bases spanning the gap. The CDR3 DNA follows: TGTGCCAGCAGTGATGCGGGGAGGGCCGGCTACACCTTC. This encodes CASSDAGRAGYTF.

The chain has TRBV20-1 and TRBJ2-7; 13 bases agree with TRBD2. The CDR3 totals 16 residues. With V trimmed by 4 bases and J by 1 base, 7 bases remained unmatched. CDR1 is DFQATT, CDR2 SNEGSKA, per germline (reference sequence). CDR3: CSATQGLAGVSYEQYF. The CDR3 DNA reads TGCAGTGCTACCCAAGGACTAGCGGGAGTGTCCTACGAGCAGTACTTC.

This clonotype was counted a few times. At one of its ends the junction is not consistent with the germline gene, which may arise from a read error. The chain is built from TRBV5-1 and TRBJ1-5, with a weak D call TRBD1 (6 bases). CDR1 is SGHRS, CDR2 YFSETQ, per germline. This CDR3 contains 13 residues. In DNA form, the CDR3 reads TGTGCCAGCAGGGGTGAGGGGAATCAGCCCCAGCATTTT. It encodes CASRGEGNQPQHF. Based on the CDR3 plus reference TRBV5-1 and TRBJ1-5, the full variable domain is KAGVTQTPRYLIKTRGQQVTLSCSPISGHRSVSWYQQTPGQGLQFLFEYFSETQRNKGNFPGRFSGRQFSNSRSEMNVSTLELGDSALYLCASRGEGNQPQHFGDGTRLSIL.

There are a few counts of this clonotype. This chain links TRBV5-1 with TRBJ2-1; 7 positions agree with TRBD1. The better agreement between TRBJ2-7 and the DNA end casts doubt on the J call. Germline CDR1 SGHRS, CDR2 YFSETQ. The CDR3 length is 14 residues. The CDR3 sequence is CASSTGRAYNEQYF. For the CDR3, the DNA is TGCGCCAGTTCGACAGGGCGGGCCTACAATGAGCAGTACTTC.

This clonotype was found a few times. This sequence joins TRBV28 and TRBJ1-4; D is perhaps TRBD1 (6 bases). CDR3 length: 14 residues. V was cut by 2 bases and J by 8 bases, with 12 bases left in between. Germline loops: CDR1 MDHEN, CDR2 SYDVKM. The CDR3 DNA sequence: TGTGCCAGCAGTTTAATGAGGGGGGGCGAAAAACTGTTTTTT. This encodes CASSLMRGGEKLFF.

V usage is TRBV6-2 or TRBV6-3 and J usage is TRBJ2-4; no firm D call. V gave up 11 bases and J gave up 3 bases, with 20 bases separating them. The length of the CDR3 is 15 residues. Germline values: CDR1 MNHEY, CDR2 SVGEGT. The CDR3 spells CAGISSRLGKNIQYF. The CDR3, as DNA: TGTGCCGGCATTAGTTCTCGATTGGGCAAAAACATTCAGTACTTC.

This chain uses TRBV7-2 with TRBJ2-3, with 11 bases that match TRBD2. Germline V gene sequence: CDR1 SGHTA, CDR2 FQGNSA. Germline trimming cut 3 bases from V and 7 bases from J; bases unmatched to any gene: 9. CDR3 size: 16 residues. The CDR3 is CASSFLAGGARNTQYF. DNA of the CDR3: TGTGCCAGCAGCTTCCTAGCGGGGGGCGCCCGGAATACGCAGTATTTT.

The rearrangement links TRBV5-6 to TRBJ1-1; D not resolved. Trimming stripped 0 bases from V and 6 bases from J, with 9 bases between. This CDR3 has 13 amino acids. CDR1 is SGHDT, CDR2 YYEEEE, per germline. The CDR3 nucleotides read TGTGCCAGCAGCTTGGGCCTAAGATCTGAAGCTTTCTTT. The encoded protein is CASSLGLRSEAFF.

The CDR3 reads CASSVQQGSGYTF. The DNA of the CDR3 is TGTGCCAGCAGTGTACAACAGGGTAGCGGCTACACCTTC. This chain links TRBV28 with TRBJ1-2; D may be TRBD1 (6 bases). CDR1 and CDR2 from the germline V gene are MDHEN and SYDVKM. Trimming shortened V by 5 bases and J by 8 bases, and 15 bases separated the two germline ends. This CDR3 is 13 amino acids long.

In its sample, this clonotype was seen once. This chain links TRBV20-1 with TRBJ2-7; 8 nucleotides agree with TRBD2. CDR1 is DFQATT and CDR2 is SNEGSKA in the germline V gene (reference sequence). This CDR3 is 13 amino acids long. The V segment lost 6 bases and the J segment 7 bases; nucleotides outside the gene matches: 11. The CDR3 region is CSAKKLAEAEQYF. The CDR3 nucleotides are TGCAGTGCCAAAAAACTAGCGGAAGCGGAGCAGTACTTC.

This clonotype was seen many times. V is TRBV27 and J is TRBJ2-7; 8 bases agree with TRBD2. Germline V gives CDR1 MNHEY, CDR2 SMNVEV (reference sequence). Trimming at V came to 5 bases and at J to 0 bases, leaving 6 bases not matched to a gene. The CDR3 loop spans 15 amino acids. CDR3 protein: CASSRLAGRSYEQYF. The CDR3 DNA reads as TGTGCCAGCAGTCGGCTAGCGGGCCGCTCCTACGAGCAGTACTTC.